The clone carrying this TCR beta chain was seen more than once but under ten times. Its target is unknown. These data come from a study of T-cell memory formation after mild COVID-19. General study results and limits: Of the contracting clones, CD4+ ones lay mainly in CM and EM, and CD8+ ones in EMRA.

Deletions cut 0 bases from V and 8 bases from J, with 11 bases between. The CDR3 contains 15 residues. Germline assignment: CDR1 SGHDN and CDR2 FVKESK. TCRdb fed the 5' RACE reads into MiXCR, producing one record per CDR3 protein. The sample carries more than 450,000 distinct CDR3 sequences, roughly 18% recorded once. The sequence came from an adult woman who had mild COVID-19 (a few samples of this study predate the infection). Cell type and time point are not known. The chain links TRBV14 to TRBJ1-6; D may be TRBD1 (5 bases). Sequencing was carried out using PBMCs or a T cell subset sorted from them (not recorded which). The CDR3: CASSQDSRGHSPLHF. CDR3 DNA sequence: TGTGCCAGCAGCCAAGATAGCCGGGGACATTCACCCCTCCACTTT.